The clone carrying this T cell receptor (beta chain) was picked up many times. Its target is unknown. This CDR3 is built from 12 residues. Germline CDR1 and CDR2: SGHVS and FQNEAQ. Trimming cost V 3 bases and J 6 bases, with 6 bases left between them. The data stem from a study of T cells in Graves' hyperthyroidism and ophthalmopathy. Study-wide findings and caveats: Within blood appeared most thyroid clonotypes that had expanded above 0.001.

The investigators amplified TCR beta CDR3 regions from RNA transcripts. TCR CDR3 underwent first-round RT-PCR with the HTBI primer set. TCRdb reanalysed the multiplex PCR reads using MiXCR and keeps one entry per CDR3 protein. The table has 250,000 to 300,000 distinct CDR3 sequences, about a sixth seen once. Diagnosis relied on clinical symptoms, serum thyroxine and TRAb, thyroid ultrasound and orbital computed tomography. The V gene is TRBV7-8, the J gene TRBJ1-5; D gene uncertain. The TCR originated in a woman aged 60-75 years with Graves' ophthalmopathy. The source material was blood. CDR3 sequence reads: CASSFPSQPQHF. CDR3 nucleotide sequence: TGTGCCAGCAGCTTCCCAAGTCAGCCCCAGCATTTT.